This TCR beta chain was sequenced during a study of blood T cell repertoires in COVID-19. Per the authors' pipeline: Scientists estimated how many nucleated cells there were by amplifying reference gene primers. The table came from immunoSEQ multiplex PCR; TCRdb's copy has only in-frame clones and leaves some out. The V and J calls and the clone size are those of that table, but D and trimming were determined from the DNA. The table lists over 400,000 clones, around 86% of them singletons. CDR1 SGHRS and CDR2 YFSETQ come from the germline V gene. Trimming stripped 0 bases from V and 10 bases from J, with 19 bases between. This CDR3 has 15 amino acids.

The source material was peripheral blood. This chain connects TRBV5-1 to TRBJ1-1; TRBD1 is a possible D gene (5 bases). This receptor was identified in a woman in her thirties with active or convalescent COVID-19. The DNA of the CDR3 is TGCGCCAGCAGCTTGGGTGGACAAACAAACCGCAGAGCTTTCTTT. This sequence encodes CASSLGGQTNRRAFF.